Listed below are T cell receptor beta chains from one sample, sequenced in a study of beta chain features in type 1 diabetes. Data came from immunoSEQ multiplex PCR; TCRdb stores just in-frame clones and leaves some out. The sample holds 150,000 to 200,000 clones, approximately 7.8% seen once. The sample comprised central memory CD4+ T cells from blood. All receptors derive from a woman aged 40 to 49 with type 1 diabetes. Each CDR3 is given with its conserved first and last residue. The order of the fields is clone size, V gene, CDR3 protein. Not every row has a clone size; where given, it reads once, few, many or a size class.

clone_size: few; v_call: TRBV15; cdr3_aa: CATSRDRADQPQHF
clone_size: -; v_call: TRBV6-5; cdr3_aa: CASKQGAHEQYF
clone_size: -; v_call: TRBV9; cdr3_aa: CASSVDPEGTEAFF
clone_size: -; v_call: TRBV14; cdr3_aa: CASSRFTGADGEKLFF
clone_size: -; v_call: TRBV7-2; cdr3_aa: CAGGQGNDEQFF
clone_size: few; v_call: TRBV28; cdr3_aa: CATSGGAGNEQFF
clone_size: -; v_call: TRBV30; cdr3_aa: CAWSVLRTSGPSSYEQYF
clone_size: few; v_call: TRBV4-3; cdr3_aa: CASTRSGSSSTYNEQFF
clone_size: many; v_call: TRBV30; cdr3_aa: CAWRPTGHYGYTF
clone_size: few; v_call: TRBV20-1; cdr3_aa: CSARGEASACF
clone_size: few; v_call: TRBV18; cdr3_aa: CASSPRGDEQYF
clone_size: few; v_call: TRBV7-2; cdr3_aa: CASSLDASGRGETQYF
clone_size: -; v_call: TRBV18; cdr3_aa: CASSLAGETQYF
clone_size: few; v_call: TRBV5-4; cdr3_aa: CASSWAGELYGYTF
clone_size: few; v_call: TRBV7-3; cdr3_aa: CASSLGDRETQYF
clone_size: -; v_call: TRBV6-5; cdr3_aa: CASSRTADDGGSLFF
clone_size: -; v_call: TRBV9; cdr3_aa: CASSPGTSGWEWQFF
clone_size: few; v_call: TRBV7-2; cdr3_aa: CASSPRGQVETQYF
clone_size: few; v_call: TRBV5-1; cdr3_aa: CASSFFGGPGEEQYF
clone_size: -; v_call: TRBV21-1; cdr3_aa: CASSPLGQNYGYTF
clone_size: few; v_call: TRBV5-6; cdr3_aa: CASSGTGGRNEKLFF
clone_size: -; v_call: TRBV19; cdr3_aa: CASSMALYGYTF
clone_size: few; v_call: TRBV14; cdr3_aa: CASSQVSGVEYNEQFF
clone_size: -; v_call: TRBV18; cdr3_aa: CASSLSASSGANVLTF
clone_size: -; v_call: TRBV7-9; cdr3_aa: CASSLLSGPAYNEQFF
clone_size: -; v_call: TRBV27; cdr3_aa: CASRGGVFNYGYTF
clone_size: -; v_call: TRBV28; cdr3_aa: CASRAGVAYEQYF
clone_size: -; v_call: TRBV11-2; cdr3_aa: CASGQGASFYEQYF
clone_size: -; v_call: TRBV19; cdr3_aa: CARVSPGTGYEQYF
clone_size: many; v_call: TRBV19; cdr3_aa: CASSIGGTDNQPQHF
clone_size: -; v_call: TRBV11-2; cdr3_aa: CASSLGSLAGGYVGEQFF
clone_size: few; v_call: TRBV27; cdr3_aa: CASRSVEDNSPLHF
clone_size: many; v_call: TRBV15; cdr3_aa: CATSRDGGTAEQFF
clone_size: few; v_call: TRBV28; cdr3_aa: CASSFGLAGGEETQYF
clone_size: few; v_call: TRBV5-4; cdr3_aa: CASSLSGSGRVDEQFF
clone_size: -; v_call: TRBV6-1; cdr3_aa: CASRGITGTTSTQYF
clone_size: few; v_call: TRBV10-3; cdr3_aa: CAISGVLNSGSYEQYF
clone_size: -; v_call: TRBV6-5; cdr3_aa: CASRPGRLTETQYF
clone_size: many; v_call: TRBV7-3; cdr3_aa: CASSLLTVNTEAFF
clone_size: -; v_call: TRBV29-1; cdr3_aa: CSVEDRTDTQYF
clone_size: many; v_call: TRBV2; cdr3_aa: CASTEVNIQYF
clone_size: -; v_call: TRBV29-1; cdr3_aa: CSVVEGSNYGYTF
clone_size: few; v_call: TRBV6-6; cdr3_aa: CASRQGVYTDTQYF
clone_size: -; v_call: TRBV7-2; cdr3_aa: CASSSDRSVNEQFF
clone_size: -; v_call: TRBV4-3; cdr3_aa: CASSQDRGTRTEKLFF
clone_size: -; v_call: TRBV5-1; cdr3_aa: CASSQAASSYNEQFF
clone_size: once; v_call: TRBV6-6; cdr3_aa: CASWDREEAPLHF
clone_size: many; v_call: TRBV28; cdr3_aa: CASGTNNSPLHF